This T cell receptor beta chain came from a study of CD8 T cells in ankylosing spondylitis. TCRdb redid the calling of the 5' RACE reads with MiXCR, one entry per CDR3 protein. The sample yields around 150,000 distinct CDR3 sequences, approximately 48% seen once. Whole-study findings and limits: Seemingly characteristic of ankylosing spondylitis blood was a TCR beta motif consisting of eight highly homologous variants.

Concerning this clonotype: Antigen: not known.

V gave up 1 base and J gave up 7 bases; unmatched junction bases: 6. The germline gives CDR1 ENHRY, CDR2 SYGVKD. The CDR3 loop spans 16 amino acids. This receptor was identified in a male donor with ankylosing spondylitis. The sequenced material came from synovial fluid, either unsorted or a sorted T cell fraction (not recorded which). The rearrangement joins TRBV10-3 to TRBJ2-1; TRBD2 matches 11 bases. The CDR3 DNA reads TGTGCCATCAGTGAGTTAAGACTAGCGGGATCAAATGAGCAGTTCTTC. Encoded protein: CAISELRLAGSNEQFF.